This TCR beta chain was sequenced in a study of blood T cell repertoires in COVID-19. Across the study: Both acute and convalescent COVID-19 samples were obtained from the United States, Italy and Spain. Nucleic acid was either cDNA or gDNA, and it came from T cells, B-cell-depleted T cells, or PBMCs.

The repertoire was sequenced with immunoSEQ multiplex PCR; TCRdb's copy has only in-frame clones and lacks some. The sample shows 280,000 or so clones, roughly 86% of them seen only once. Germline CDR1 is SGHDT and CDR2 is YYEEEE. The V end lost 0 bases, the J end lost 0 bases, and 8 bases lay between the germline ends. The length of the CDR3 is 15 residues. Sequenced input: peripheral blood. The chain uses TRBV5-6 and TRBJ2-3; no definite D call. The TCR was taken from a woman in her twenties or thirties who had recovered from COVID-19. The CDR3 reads CASSLDSRSTDTQYF. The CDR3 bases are TGTGCCAGCAGCTTGGACAGCCGAAGCACAGATACGCAGTATTTT.